Each of the 6 T cell receptor beta chains below was sequenced from the same sample in a study of metastatic and nonmetastatic thyroid tumors. Among the patients, none had received any treatment before thyroid surgery. TCRdb reanalyzed the PCR reads via MiXCR. The sample has about 92,000 clones, more than 13% seen once. The sample consisted of blood. These receptors were taken from a female donor with papillary thyroid cancer or a benign thyroid nodule (not recorded which). Some clones in this sample may be carry-over from other donors' samples.

With respect to this clone: A read error may be the cause here, since a much bigger clone is one base away. The chain joins TRBV9 to TRBJ2-3, with D maybe TRBD1 (6 bases). Trimming took 5 bases from V and 0 from J, leaving 16 bases between them. Germline CDR1 is SGDLS and CDR2 is YYNGEE. This CDR3 comprises 16 residues. CDR3 DNA: TGTGCCAGCAGAGCCGGACAGTGTTTAAGCACAGATACGCAGTATTTT. Amino acid sequence: CASRAGQCLSTDTQYF.

This clone was seen more than once but under ten times. V is TRBV28 and J is TRBJ1-5, with D unresolved. The V gene lost 6 bases and the J gene lost 6 bases, with 21 bases spanning the gap. The CDR3 is made up of 16 amino acids. The V gene's germline CDR1 is MDHEN and CDR2 SYDVKM. In DNA form, the CDR3 reads TGTGCCAGCAGCCAACCACGCGCCCCGGGGTGTCAGCCCCAGCATTTT. This gives the protein CASSQPRAPGCQPQHF.

There are many counts of this clone. The chain couples TRBV28 to TRBJ1-2; the D is unclear. V lost 2 bases to trimming and J lost 5 bases, with 15 bases between them. This CDR3 region has 15 residues. The germline V gene has CDR1 MDHEN and CDR2 SYDVKM. The CDR3 DNA reads as TGTGCCAGCAGTTTAGCTGGACGGGAGACATATGGCTACACCTTC. Translation gives CASSLAGRETYGYTF.

This clone was picked up many times. The rearrangement joins TRBV11-2 to TRBJ2-7; 8 bases map to TRBD1. This CDR3 region has 15 residues. Germline assignment: CDR1 SGHAT and CDR2 FQNNGV. V gave up 5 bases and J gave up 3 bases; unmatched junction bases: 9. CDR3 nucleotides: TGTGCCAGCAGCCCCTGGGACAGGACCCGCTACGAGCAGTACTTC. Protein sequence: CASSPWDRTRYEQYF.

This clone was observed a handful of times. At one of its ends the junction is not consistent with the germline gene, which may arise from a read error. The chain has TRBV24-1 and TRBJ2-3, with 7 bases aligning to TRBD2. This CDR3 has 14 amino acids. CDR1 is KGHDR, CDR2 SFDVKD, per germline. The CDR3 sequence: CATTPGGSKDTQYF. The CDR3 nucleotides read TGTGCCACCACCCCGGGCGGGAGCAAAGATACGCAATATTTT.

This clone was picked up many times. The chain joins TRBV12-5 to TRBJ1-1; unclear D gene. CDR3 length equals 12 residues. CDR1 is LGHNT and CDR2 is FRNRAP in the germline V gene. Deletions cut 4 bases from V and 9 bases from J, with 12 bases between. The CDR3 nucleotides are TGTGCTAGTGGTTACGTGCGCCAGAAAGCTTTCTTT. Translating it yields CASGYVRQKAFF.